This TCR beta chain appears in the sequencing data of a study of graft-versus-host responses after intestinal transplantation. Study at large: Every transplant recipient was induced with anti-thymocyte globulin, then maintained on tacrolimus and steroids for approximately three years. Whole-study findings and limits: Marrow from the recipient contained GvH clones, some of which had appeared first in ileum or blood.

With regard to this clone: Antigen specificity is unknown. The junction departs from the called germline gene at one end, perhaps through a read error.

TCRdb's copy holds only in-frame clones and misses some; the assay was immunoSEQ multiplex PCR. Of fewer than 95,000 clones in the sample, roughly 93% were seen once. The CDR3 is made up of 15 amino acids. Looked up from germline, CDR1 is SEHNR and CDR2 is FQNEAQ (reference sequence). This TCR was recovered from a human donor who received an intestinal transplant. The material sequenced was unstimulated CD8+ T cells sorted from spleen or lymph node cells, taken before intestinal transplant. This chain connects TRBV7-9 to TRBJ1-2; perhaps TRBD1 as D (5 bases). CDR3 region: CASSFQGMGSYGYAF. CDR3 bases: TGTGCCAGCAGCTTTCAGGGCATGGGTAGCTATGGCTACGCCTTC.